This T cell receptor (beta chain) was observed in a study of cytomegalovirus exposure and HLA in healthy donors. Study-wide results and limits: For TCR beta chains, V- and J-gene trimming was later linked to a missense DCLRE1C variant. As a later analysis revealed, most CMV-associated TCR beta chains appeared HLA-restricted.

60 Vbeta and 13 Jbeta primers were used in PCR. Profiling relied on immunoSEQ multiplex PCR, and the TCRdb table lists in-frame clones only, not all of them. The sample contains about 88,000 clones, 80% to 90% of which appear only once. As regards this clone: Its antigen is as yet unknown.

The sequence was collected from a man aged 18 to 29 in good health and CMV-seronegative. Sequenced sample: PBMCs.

CDR3 loop: CASSLGLAWALAYNEQFF. DNA for the CDR3: TGTGCCAGCAGCTTAGGGCTAGCTTGGGCCCTAGCCTACAATGAGCAGTTCTTC. The chain uses TRBV7-9 and TRBJ2-1; TRBD2 might be the D (5 bases). Germline assignment: CDR1 SEHNR and CDR2 FQNEAQ (reference sequence). The germline V and J ends were trimmed by 1 base and 2 bases, with 18 bases remaining between them. The length of the CDR3 is 18 residues. Combining the CDR3 with reference TRBV7-9 and TRBJ2-1 gives the whole variable domain DTGVSQNPRHKITKRGQNVTFRCDPISEHNRLYWYRQTLGQGPEFLTYFQNEAQLEKSRLLSDRFSAERPKGSFSTLEIQRTEQGDSAMYLCASSLGLAWALAYNEQFFGPGTRLTVL.